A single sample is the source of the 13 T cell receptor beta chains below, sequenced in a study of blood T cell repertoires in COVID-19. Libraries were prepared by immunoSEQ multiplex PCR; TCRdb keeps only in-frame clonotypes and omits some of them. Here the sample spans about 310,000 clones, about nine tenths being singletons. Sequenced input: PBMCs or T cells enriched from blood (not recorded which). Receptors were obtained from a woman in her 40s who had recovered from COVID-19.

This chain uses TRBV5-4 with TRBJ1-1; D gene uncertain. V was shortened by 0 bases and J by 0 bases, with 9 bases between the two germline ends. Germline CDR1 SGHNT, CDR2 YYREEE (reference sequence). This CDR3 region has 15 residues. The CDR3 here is CASSLGHRLNTEAFF. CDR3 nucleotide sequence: TGTGCCAGCAGCTTGGGCCACAGACTGAACACTGAAGCTTTCTTT.

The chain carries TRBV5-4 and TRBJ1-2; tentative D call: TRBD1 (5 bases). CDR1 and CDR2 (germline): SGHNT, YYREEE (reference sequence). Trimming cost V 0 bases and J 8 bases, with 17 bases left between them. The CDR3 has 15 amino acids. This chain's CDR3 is CASSLVFGQGEGYTF. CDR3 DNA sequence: TGTGCCAGCAGCTTGGTATTCGGTCAGGGTGAGGGCTACACCTTC.

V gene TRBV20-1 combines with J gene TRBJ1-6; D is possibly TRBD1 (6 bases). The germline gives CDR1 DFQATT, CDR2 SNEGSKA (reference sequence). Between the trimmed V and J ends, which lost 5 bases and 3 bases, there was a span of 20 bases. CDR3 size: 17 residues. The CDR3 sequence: CSARGTPEGSYNSPLHF. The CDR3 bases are TGCAGTGCTCGTGGGACACCTGAAGGAAGCTATAATTCACCCCTCCACTTT.

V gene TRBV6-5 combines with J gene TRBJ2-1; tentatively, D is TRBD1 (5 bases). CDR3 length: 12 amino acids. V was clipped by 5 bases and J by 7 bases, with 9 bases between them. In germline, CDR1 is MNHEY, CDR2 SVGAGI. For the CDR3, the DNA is TGTGCCAGCAGTCAATCAGGGAATGAGCAGTTCTTC. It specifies CASSQSGNEQFF.

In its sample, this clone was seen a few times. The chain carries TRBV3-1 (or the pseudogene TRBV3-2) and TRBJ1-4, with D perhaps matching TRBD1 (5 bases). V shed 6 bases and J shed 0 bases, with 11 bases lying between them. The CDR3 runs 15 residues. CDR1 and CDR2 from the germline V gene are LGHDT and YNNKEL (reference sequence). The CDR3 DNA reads TGTGCCAGCAGTCTGGTCAGGGCAACTAATGAAAAACTGTTTTTT. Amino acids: CASSLVRATNEKLFF.

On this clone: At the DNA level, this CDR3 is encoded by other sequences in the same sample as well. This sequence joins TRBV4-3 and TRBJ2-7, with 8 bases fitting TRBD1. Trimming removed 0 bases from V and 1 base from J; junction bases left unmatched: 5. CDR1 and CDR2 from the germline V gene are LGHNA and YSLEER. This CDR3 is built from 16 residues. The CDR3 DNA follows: TGCGCCAGCAGCCAAGATCGCGGACAGGGATCCTACGAGCAGTACTTC. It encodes CASSQDRGQGSYEQYF.

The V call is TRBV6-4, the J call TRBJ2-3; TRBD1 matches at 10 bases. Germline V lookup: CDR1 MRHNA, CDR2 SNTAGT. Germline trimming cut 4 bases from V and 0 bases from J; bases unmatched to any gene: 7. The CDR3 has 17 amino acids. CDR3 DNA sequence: TGTGCCAGCAGTGCTGTTGGGGGACAGGGGAGCACAGATACGCAGTATTTT. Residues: CASSAVGGQGSTDTQYF.

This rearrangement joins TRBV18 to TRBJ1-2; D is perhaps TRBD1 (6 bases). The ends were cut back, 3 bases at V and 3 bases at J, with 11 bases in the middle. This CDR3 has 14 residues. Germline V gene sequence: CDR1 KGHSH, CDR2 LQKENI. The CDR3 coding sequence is TGTGCCAGCTCACCGGGGGGGGGCGACTATGGCTACACCTTC. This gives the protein CASSPGGGDYGYTF.

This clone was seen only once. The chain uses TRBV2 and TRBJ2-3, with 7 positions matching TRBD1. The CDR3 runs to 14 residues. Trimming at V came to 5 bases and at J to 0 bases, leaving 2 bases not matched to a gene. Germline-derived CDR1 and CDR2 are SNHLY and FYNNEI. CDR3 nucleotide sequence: TGTGCCAGCAGTTGGGACAGCAGCACAGATACGCAGTATTTT. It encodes CASSWDSSTDTQYF. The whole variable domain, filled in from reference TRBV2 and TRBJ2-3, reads EPEVTQTPSHQVTQMGQEVILRCVPISNHLYFYWYRQILGQKVEFLVSFYNNEISEKSEIFDDQFSVERPDGSNFTLKIRSTKLEDSAMYFCASSWDSSTDTQYFGPGTRLTVL.

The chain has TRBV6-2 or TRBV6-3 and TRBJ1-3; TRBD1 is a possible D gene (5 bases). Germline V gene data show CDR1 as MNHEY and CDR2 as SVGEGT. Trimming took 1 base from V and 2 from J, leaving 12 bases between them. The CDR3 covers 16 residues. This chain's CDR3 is CASSYWGRYTGNTIYF. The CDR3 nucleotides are TGTGCCAGCAGTTACTGGGGCCGATACACTGGAAACACCATATATTTT.

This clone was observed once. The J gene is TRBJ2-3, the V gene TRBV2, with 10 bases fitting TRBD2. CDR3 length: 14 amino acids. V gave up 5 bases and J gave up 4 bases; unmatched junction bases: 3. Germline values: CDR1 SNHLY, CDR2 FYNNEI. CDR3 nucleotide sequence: TGTGCCAGCAGTCCAGCGGGAGGGGCAGATACGCAGTATTTT. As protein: CASSPAGGADTQYF.

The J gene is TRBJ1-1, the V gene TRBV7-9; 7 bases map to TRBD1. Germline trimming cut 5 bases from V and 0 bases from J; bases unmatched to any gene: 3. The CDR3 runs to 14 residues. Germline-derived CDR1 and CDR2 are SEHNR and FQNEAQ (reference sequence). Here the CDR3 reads CASSRDSLNTEAFF. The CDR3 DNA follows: TGTGCCAGCAGCAGGGACAGCCTGAACACTGAAGCTTTCTTT.

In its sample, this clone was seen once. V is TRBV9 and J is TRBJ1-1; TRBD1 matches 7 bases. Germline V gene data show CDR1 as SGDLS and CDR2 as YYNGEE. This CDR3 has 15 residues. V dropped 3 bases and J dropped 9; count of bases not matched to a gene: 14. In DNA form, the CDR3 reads TGTGCCAGCAGCGCCTCGGGGGCAGGGGGAGAGAAAGCTTTCTTT. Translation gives CASSASGAGGEKAFF.